The text below deals with one T cell receptor (beta chain). Its antigen is currently unknown. The table came from immunoSEQ multiplex PCR; TCRdb's copy has only in-frame clones and leaves some out. Counted here are about 2,200,000 clones, roughly 91% occurring once; the ten biggest clones make up about 1.8%. This entry belongs to a study of shared clonotypes between healthy human individuals. Regarding the study as a whole: Of the naive CD4 clonotypes, roughly 5.5% were shared across a handful of donors.

Naive CD8 cells were CD45RO-negative, positively selected for CCR7, excluding terminally differentiated effector memory CD45RA+ cells. Healthy adults negative for HIV, lacking recent acute infections or vaccinations, served as donors. The sequenced sample consisted of naive CD8+ T cells from PBMCs. The clonotype comes from a man aged 18 to 30 in good health. Some clones in this sample may be carry-over from other donors' samples.

This chain's CDR3 is CASSSRGAFNQPQHF. As DNA, the CDR3 is TGTGCCAGCAGCTCTCGGGGGGCTTTCAATCAGCCCCAGCATTTT. The chain has TRBV28 and TRBJ1-5, with D perhaps TRBD1 (6 bases). Trimming pared 6 bases from V and 3 bases from J, leaving 15 bases between. The CDR3 runs to 15 residues. Germline CDR1 is MDHEN and CDR2 is SYDVKM.